This TCR beta chain was documented in a study of blood T cells in healthy people across ages (dated by TCRdb to between 2015 and 2016). Regarding the complete study: In model experiments, template switching captured roughly one uniquely barcoded TCR beta cDNA molecule for every two T cells. Age-related changes in TCR beta repertoire diversity were measured in the study by deep sequencing normalized with unique cDNA molecular identifiers. Four age groups were formed from the donors: young (average 16 years), middle-aged (approximately 40), aged (approximately 60) and long-lived (about 80). Donors of different ages were randomly distributed across sequencing lanes to avoid experimental bias. Two additional independent replicas of 1 million unique cDNA reads from the same blood draw were analyzed for two donors (one aged 18 to 30 and one aged 80 or older).

Results and caveats for the whole study, not just this receptor: A strong correlation was found between observed TCR beta diversity and the percentage of naive T cells measured by flow cytometry. As age increased, observed TCR beta diversity per million T cells dropped in a roughly linear way, and a significant reduction was already evident by age 40. Estimates of total diversity based on one million sequenced T cells were considered lower bounds and underestimates. Compared with the aged group, the long-lived group had more naive CD4+ T cells, fewer expanded clones and increased TCR diversity, suggesting age selection. The CMV infection status of donors was not known, potentially confounding age-related changes in expanded clonotypes. Conclusive comparison of naive and antigen-experienced compartments was prevented by the profiling of bulk unsorted PBMCs.

The donors were some 36 Caucasian individuals from Russia, aged 6 to 90 years, who were systemically healthy. About 10 milliliters of peripheral blood were drawn from each donor into EDTA-treated Vacutainer tubes. Ficoll-Paque density-gradient centrifugation was used to isolate PBMCs, with at least 6.5 million obtained per sample. Total RNA was extracted from PBMCs with Trizol reagent, with at least 6 micrograms obtained per sample. For every donor, flow cytometry on a PBMC aliquot measured the percentage of naive CD45RAhigh/CD27high T cells. Notes on this clonotype: Its recognized antigen is unknown. Nothing much larger sits one base from this clone, and base qualities are not available.

Preparation of the library involved 5' RACE. The data were produced on an Illumina HiSeq 2500. The second PCR ran for roughly 6 to 11 cycles and used a J-beta primer mix along with a sample-barcoded 5' primer. A template-switch 5' adaptor carrying 12 random nucleotides introduced a unique molecular identifier onto each TCR beta cDNA molecule. Each sample yielded at least 3 million CDR3-containing paired-end reads. The Mint cDNA synthesis kit, primed by a TRBC-specific oligonucleotide, was used to synthesize first-strand cDNA from all RNA. Following uracil-DNA glycosylase treatment, a first 18-cycle PCR with universal primers M1SS and BC2_uni_R was performed on all cDNA. The authors' analysis ran thus. For normalization, 1 million high-quality reads were randomly selected from each sample, with every read carrying a distinct molecular identifier. Reads with shared molecular identifiers were discarded instead of being binned into consensus sequences. CDR3 identification, clonotype clustering and error correction used MiTCR with a Q25 quality threshold and the strictest error-elimination algorithm. A nonparametric unseen species model with Euler transformation was used to estimate lower-bound total TCR beta diversity. In TCRdb, the public reads were trimmed at Q25 with fastp and aligned with MiXCR, with productive beta chains retained. CDR3 protein sequences are deduplicated, and each keeps its most common genes and DNA. It is TCRdb's table, rather than the study itself, that gives the V and J calls and clone size. The sample records 600,000 to 650,000 distinct CDR3 sequences, 58% of which are singletons. Approximately 37% of the sample belongs to the ten largest clones.

Specimen: blood. This sequence was found in a man aged 55 to 69 in good health.

The encoded CDR3 is CASSPSRDNEQFF. In nucleotides, the sequence is TGTGCCAGCTCACCAAGCAGGGACAATGAGCAGTTCTTC. The chain couples TRBV18 to TRBJ2-1, with TRBD1 as a weak D call on 5 bases. V loses 2 bases of germline sequence and J loses 5 bases, and the interval between the two ends is 7 bases. The CDR3 runs 13 residues from the cysteine to the phenylalanine. Only CDR3 DNA is held: 39 bases, read in frame from base 1. In the germline V gene, CDR1 corresponds to KGHSH and CDR2 to LQKENI.